This TCR beta chain was observed in a study of cytomegalovirus exposure and HLA in healthy donors. General study results and limits: Clonal expansion was found to be greater in HLA-associated TCR beta chains than in equally common others in a later analysis. TRBV6-2, TRBV6-3 and some other V segments were excluded as indistinguishable.

Points on this clone: Antigen: not known.

The CDR3 covers 18 residues. CDR1 is SEHNR and CDR2 is FQNEAQ in the germline V gene (reference sequence). V was pared by 1 base and J by 1 base, with 11 bases of the junction left unmatched. The PCR employed 60 Vbeta primers together with 13 Jbeta primers. Produced via immunoSEQ multiplex PCR; TCRdb's table is partial and in-frame only. Among about 170,000 clones listed, more than 80% were seen once. The source material was PBMCs. The sequence derives from a male donor in good health and CMV-seronegative. The chain links TRBV7-9 to TRBJ2-5; 8 bases map to TRBD2. As DNA, the CDR3 is TGTGCCAGCAGCTTAGATCGGGGCGGGAGGACCCTCCAAGAGACCCAGTACTTC. It is translated as CASSLDRGGRTLQETQYF.